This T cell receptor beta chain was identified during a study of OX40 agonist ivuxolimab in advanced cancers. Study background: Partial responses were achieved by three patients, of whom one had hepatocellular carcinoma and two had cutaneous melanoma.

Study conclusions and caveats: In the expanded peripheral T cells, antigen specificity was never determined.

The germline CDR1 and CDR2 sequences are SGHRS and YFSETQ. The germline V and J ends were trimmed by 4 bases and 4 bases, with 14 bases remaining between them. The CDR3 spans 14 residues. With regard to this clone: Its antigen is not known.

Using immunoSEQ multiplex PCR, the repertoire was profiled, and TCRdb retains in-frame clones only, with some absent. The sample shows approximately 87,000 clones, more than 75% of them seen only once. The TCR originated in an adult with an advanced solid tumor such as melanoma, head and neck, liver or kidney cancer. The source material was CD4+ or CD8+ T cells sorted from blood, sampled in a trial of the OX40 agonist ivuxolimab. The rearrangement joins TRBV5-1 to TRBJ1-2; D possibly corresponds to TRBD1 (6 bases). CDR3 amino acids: CASSIGQRTYGYTF. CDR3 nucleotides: TGCGCCAGCAGCATTGGACAGCGGACCTATGGCTACACCTTC.